Below are 15 T cell receptor beta chains sequenced from a single sample in a study of neurological immune-mediated disorders. Each CDR3 protein gets one entry after TCRdb re-called the 5' RACE reads with MiXCR. The sample records roughly 38,000 distinct CDR3 sequences, around 10% being singletons. Noted time point: technical triplicate 1. Sequencing was performed on PBMCs. These TCRs come from a man in his sixties with HTLV-1-associated myelopathy (HAM/TSP).

This clonotype was counted at least ten times. The chain carries TRBV7-8 and TRBJ1-5, with a tentative D call TRBD1 (6 bases). Trimming removed 1 base at V and 7 bases at J, with 17 bases between. Germline V gene lookup returns CDR1 SGHVS and CDR2 FQNEAQ. There are 16 residues in the CDR3. The CDR3 sequence is CASSLDGGPAGQPQHF. CDR3 bases: TGTGCCAGCAGCTTAGACGGGGGGCCTGCAGGGCAGCCCCAGCATTTT. Filled out from reference TRBV7-8 and TRBJ1-5, the complete variable domain reads GAGVSQSPRYKVAKRGQDVALRCDPISGHVSLFWYQQALGQGPEFLTYFQNEAQLDKSGLPSDRFFAERPEGSVSTLKIQRTQQEDSAVYLCASSLDGGPAGQPQHFGDGTRLSIL.

There are many counts of this clonotype. V gene TRBV5-1 combines with J gene TRBJ1-2; 7 bases line up with TRBD1. V gave up 1 base and J gave up 1 base; unmatched junction bases: 4. This CDR3 contains 15 residues. Germline loops: CDR1 SGHRS, CDR2 YFSETQ. The chain's CDR3 is CASSLSTGVNYGYTF. In nucleotides, the CDR3 is TGCGCCAGCAGCTTGTCAACAGGGGTTAACTATGGCTACACCTTC.

Many counts were recorded for this clonotype. The CDR3 region has the DNA TGCGCCAGCAGCTTGGGAGGGAGGGCCACAGATACGCAGTATTTT. This codes for CASSLGGRATDTQYF. The chain couples TRBV5-1 to TRBJ2-3, with 7 nucleotides matching TRBD2. The V and J ends lost 0 bases and 2 bases, in that order; junction bases with no gene match: 3. CDR3 length: 15 amino acids. The germline V gene encodes CDR1 SGHRS and CDR2 YFSETQ.

This clonotype was found many times. The rearrangement links TRBV11-1 to TRBJ2-5; D remains unclear. The CDR3 covers 14 residues. Trimming stripped 0 bases from V and 5 bases from J, with 10 bases between. CDR1 and CDR2 (germline): SGHAT, FQDESV (reference sequence). The CDR3 reads CASSLAGIEETQYF. The DNA for the CDR3 is TGTGCCAGCAGCTTAGCAGGGATCGAGGAGACCCAGTACTTC.

In this sample, this clonotype turned up many times. This chain connects TRBV20-1 to TRBJ1-6, with D hard to call. Looked up from germline, CDR1 is DFQATT and CDR2 is SNEGSKA (reference sequence). CDR3 length equals 15 residues. The V end lost 1 base, the J end lost 10 bases, and 17 bases lay between the germline ends. CDR3 in DNA: TGCAGTGCTAGAGTTGCAGGACCGAGTCACTCACCCCTCCACTTT. Protein sequence: CSARVAGPSHSPLHF.

There are many counts of this clonotype. The gene calls are TRBV20-1 and TRBJ2-2; D remains unclear. The CDR3 is made up of 15 amino acids. V lost 2 bases and J lost 0, with 10 bases in between. In germline, CDR1 is DFQATT, CDR2 SNEGSKA (reference sequence). CDR3 DNA: TGCAGTGCTAGATCCGAGCAGCCGAACACCGGGGAGCTGTTTTTT. Translating it yields CSARSEQPNTGELFF.

This clonotype has a handful of counts. This chain joins TRBV7-9 and TRBJ2-5; D call uncertain. V was clipped by 3 bases and J by 5 bases, with 10 bases between them. Germline V CDR1 and CDR2: SEHNR, FQNEAQ (reference sequence). The CDR3 length is 13 residues. This CDR3 is CASSFAGVETQYF. In DNA form, the CDR3 reads TGTGCCAGCAGCTTTGCTGGGGTGGAGACCCAGTACTTC.

This clonotype was seen ten or more times. The V gene is TRBV27, the J gene TRBJ2-7; 10 bases match TRBD2. CDR1 and CDR2 from the germline V gene are MNHEY and SMNVEV (reference sequence). After removal of 3 bases from V and 2 bases from J, the junction contained 4 bases not matched to a gene. The CDR3 has 15 residues. For the CDR3, the DNA is TGTGCCAGCAGTTTTAAGCGGGAGGGCCCCTACGAGCAGTACTTC. Its translation is CASSFKREGPYEQYF.

This clonotype has only a few counts. The rearrangement joins TRBV5-1 to TRBJ1-1; 9 nucleotides line up with TRBD1. V lost 9 bases, J lost 3 bases, and 6 bases stayed unmatched. Germline values: CDR1 SGHRS, CDR2 YFSETQ. The CDR3 consists of 13 residues. In nucleotides, the CDR3 is TGCGCCACCACAGGGGGCGCGGACACTGAAGCTTTCTTT. As protein: CATTGGADTEAFF.

This clonotype was observed at least ten times. The chain carries TRBV29-1 and TRBJ1-2; unclear D gene. Germline V gives CDR1 SQVTM, CDR2 ANQGSEA. Trimming left V 1 base short and J 12 bases short, with 9 bases between. The CDR3 loop spans 10 amino acids. As DNA, the CDR3 is TGCAGCGTTGAAGTGCGTGGTAACACCTTC. It specifies CSVEVRGNTF.

This clonotype occurred many times. The chain has TRBV6-5 and TRBJ2-1; D is ambiguous. This CDR3 is 15 amino acids long. The ends were cut back, 5 bases at V and 1 base at J, with 12 bases in the middle. Germline loops: CDR1 MNHEY, CDR2 SVGAGI. DNA of the CDR3: TGTGCCAGCAGTAGAACAGCAACTTCCTACAATGAGCAGTTCTTC. This translates into CASSRTATSYNEQFF.

This clonotype came up many times. J is TRBJ2-3 and V is TRBV4-1; D may be TRBD1 (7 bases). Germline lookup yields CDR1 MGHRA and CDR2 YSYEKL. V was pared by 6 bases and J by 0 bases, with 13 bases between. CDR3 size: 15 residues. CDR3 in amino acids: CASRQTGTSTDTQYF. The DNA of the CDR3 is TGCGCCAGCAGGCAGACAGGGACTAGCACAGATACGCAGTATTTT.

Many counts were recorded for this clonotype. The chain couples TRBV29-1 to TRBJ2-6, with D unclear. This CDR3 has 15 residues. Trimming left V 4 bases short and J 1 base short, with 11 bases between. Germline-derived CDR1 and CDR2 are SQVTM and ANQGSEA. The CDR3 protein is CSVVAQTSGANVLTF. The CDR3 nucleotides read TGCAGCGTTGTCGCACAGACATCTGGGGCCAACGTCCTGACTTTC.

This clonotype has at least ten counts. The genes are TRBV5-1 and TRBJ2-5; TRBD1 or TRBD2 may be the D gene (6 bases each). V was clipped by 3 bases and J by 1 base, with 10 bases between them. Germline CDR1 is SGHRS and CDR2 is YFSETQ. The CDR3 covers 14 residues. CDR3 DNA sequence: TGCGCCAGCAGCTCGGGGGCTCCCCAAGAGACCCAGTACTTC. It yields the protein CASSSGAPQETQYF.

This clonotype was seen repeatedly, ten times or more. J is TRBJ2-5 and V is TRBV2; D call uncertain. The CDR3 is 11 residues long. The germline CDR1 and CDR2 sequences are SNHLY and FYNNEI. Trimming left V 6 bases short and J 2 bases short, with 4 bases between. CDR3 DNA sequence: TGTGCCAGCAGGGAACAAGAGACCCAGTACTTC. It yields the protein CASREQETQYF.